The entry below describes one T cell receptor beta chain. The antigen remains undetermined. Sorted cell numbers of about 17,000 to 1,100,000, with 10%, 30% or 50% RNA, served as input for naive CD8 libraries. Isolation of naive CD8 T cells was achieved by sorting on a CD8+CD4-CCR7+CD45RA+ phenotype. J gave up 0 bases and V 4 bases, and 1 base lay outside the gene matches. This CDR3 comprises 15 residues. Germline V gene sequence: CDR1 MNHEY, CDR2 SMNVEV (reference sequence). Bulk TCR libraries were made with methods that had been previously described and with listed TCR primers. TCRdb re-called the PCR reads through MiXCR, storing one row per CDR3 protein. This sample has about 100,000 distinct CDR3 sequences; 36% occur once, and the top ten carry 4% to 5%. This sample was included in a study of molecular identifiers for immune sequencing clone quantification. General study points: Detection of one spiked Jurkat cell's TCR RNA reportedly worked in one million naive cells.

The TCR was taken from a human donor in good health. Some libraries in this study had Jurkat cell RNA spiked in. V gene TRBV27 combines with J gene TRBJ2-1, with 9 positions matching TRBD2. Sample: naive CD8+ T cells from blood, with Jurkat cell RNA spiked in. Subset given: FACS-sorted CD8+CD4-CCR7+CD45RA+ naive T cells. The CDR3 loop is CASSYSGSSYNEQFF. In DNA, the CDR3 is TGTGCCAGCAGTTATAGCGGGAGCTCCTACAATGAGCAGTTCTTC.